A selection of T cell receptor beta chains follows, all from one sample in a study of PD-1 blockade in mismatch repair-deficient tumors. Only in-frame clones appear in the TCRdb table, and some are missing; sequencing was by immunoSEQ multiplex PCR. This table has approximately 120,000 clones, 85% to 90% appearing once. The material sequenced was peripheral blood, taken 44 weeks after starting pembrolizumab. These TCRs come from an adult with mismatch repair-deficient cancer. CDR3s include the opening cysteine and the closing phenylalanine or tryptophan. D genes are given only for firm matches. Some rows mark clone size as missing; the rest say once, few, many or name a class of expanded clone.

v_call: TRBV27; cdr3_length: 15; j_call: TRBJ1-4; clone_size: NA; d_call: TRBD1; cdr3_nt: TGTGCCAGCAGTCCCTGGGACAGGGCTAATGAAAAACTGTTTTTT; cdr3_aa: CASSPWDRANEKLFF
v_call: TRBV11-3; cdr3_length: 13; j_call: TRBJ2-7; clone_size: once; d_call: NA; cdr3_nt: TGTGCCAGCAGCTTAACAGAGTCCTACGAGCAGTACTTC; cdr3_aa: CASSLTESYEQYF
v_call: TRBV5-6; cdr3_length: 14; j_call: TRBJ1-2; clone_size: once; d_call: TRBD1; cdr3_nt: TGTGCCAGCAGCAGACAGGGTAACCTTATGTGGTACACCTTC; cdr3_aa: CASSRQGNLMWYTF
v_call: TRBV28; cdr3_length: 14; j_call: TRBJ2-1; clone_size: once; d_call: NA; cdr3_nt: TGTGCCAGCGGGGTGGCCACTCAGTACAATGAGCAGTTCTTC; cdr3_aa: CASGVATQYNEQFF
v_call: TRBV7-6; cdr3_length: 14; j_call: TRBJ2-7; clone_size: NA; d_call: TRBD1; cdr3_nt: TGTGCCAGCAGCCCCGGGACAGAGACCTACGAGCAGTACTTC; cdr3_aa: CASSPGTETYEQYF
v_call: TRBV5-1; cdr3_length: 15; j_call: TRBJ2-3; clone_size: NA; d_call: TRBD1; cdr3_nt: TGCGCCAGCAGTCGGGACAGGCCTAGCACAGATACGCAGTATTTT; cdr3_aa: CASSRDRPSTDTQYF
v_call: TRBV27; cdr3_length: 17; j_call: TRBJ2-1; clone_size: once; d_call: TRBD1; cdr3_nt: TGTGCCAGCAGTTTACTTAAGACAGGGGGCTCCTACAATGAGCAGTTCTTC; cdr3_aa: CASSLLKTGGSYNEQFF
v_call: TRBV4-1; cdr3_length: 18; j_call: TRBJ2-7; clone_size: NA; d_call: NA; cdr3_nt: TGCGCCAGCAGCCAAGCGAGCGCGAGGAAGGGGAGGACCTACGAGCAGTACTTC; cdr3_aa: CASSQASARKGRTYEQYF
v_call: TRBV19; cdr3_length: 16; j_call: TRBJ1-1; clone_size: once; d_call: NA; cdr3_nt: TGTGCCAGTAGTCTAGCCTCCAGGGCGGTGAACACTGAAGCTTTCTTT; cdr3_aa: CASSLASRAVNTEAFF
v_call: TRBV4-2; cdr3_length: 18; j_call: TRBJ1-5; clone_size: NA; d_call: NA; cdr3_nt: TGTGCCAGCAGCCAAGATATTTGGACGCTATATAGCAATCAGCCCCAGCATTTT; cdr3_aa: CASSQDIWTLYSNQPQHF
v_call: TRBV5-1; cdr3_length: 14; j_call: TRBJ1-4; clone_size: NA; d_call: TRBD1; cdr3_nt: TGCGCCAGCAGCTTGGGACAGGGTAATGAAAAACTGTTTTTT; cdr3_aa: CASSLGQGNEKLFF
v_call: TRBV5-1; cdr3_length: 15; j_call: TRBJ2-1; clone_size: NA; d_call: NA; cdr3_nt: TGCGCCAGCAGCTTGGTCCTTCAGGACTACAATGAGCAGTTCTTC; cdr3_aa: CASSLVLQDYNEQFF
v_call: TRBV6-1; cdr3_length: 16; j_call: TRBJ2-1; clone_size: NA; d_call: TRBD2; cdr3_nt: TGTGCCAGCAGTGACTTTGGGACTAGCGGGAGGGGGGAGCAGTTCTTC; cdr3_aa: CASSDFGTSGRGEQFF
v_call: TRBV18; cdr3_length: 14; j_call: TRBJ2-3; clone_size: NA; d_call: NA; cdr3_nt: TGTGCCAGCTCACCACCAACAGTCTTAGGTACGCAGTATTTT; cdr3_aa: CASSPPTVLGTQYF
v_call: TRBV4-1; cdr3_length: 15; j_call: TRBJ1-1; clone_size: NA; d_call: NA; cdr3_nt: TGCGCCAGCAGCCAAGTGGACAGAGTGAACACTGAAGCTTTCTTT; cdr3_aa: CASSQVDRVNTEAFF
v_call: TRBV6-5; cdr3_length: 15; j_call: TRBJ2-3; clone_size: NA; d_call: NA; cdr3_nt: TGTGCCAGCAGTTCATTCCGGGCAGGCACAGATACGCAGTATTTT; cdr3_aa: CASSSFRAGTDTQYF
v_call: TRBV7-9; cdr3_length: 14; j_call: TRBJ2-3; clone_size: NA; d_call: TRBD2; cdr3_nt: TGTGCCAGCATGGTACGGGGGGTTACAGATACGCAGTATTTT; cdr3_aa: CASMVRGVTDTQYF
v_call: TRBV5-6; cdr3_length: 15; j_call: TRBJ1-2; clone_size: NA; d_call: TRBD1; cdr3_nt: TGTGCCAGCAGCGGCGCCGGGACAGGGATTTTTGGCTACACCTTC; cdr3_aa: CASSGAGTGIFGYTF
v_call: TRBV28; cdr3_length: 15; j_call: TRBJ2-2; clone_size: NA; d_call: TRBD2; cdr3_nt: TGTGCCAGCAGTGAGCTAGCGGGAGGCACCGGGGAGCTGTTTTTT; cdr3_aa: CASSELAGGTGELFF
v_call: TRBV14; cdr3_length: 16; j_call: TRBJ2-7; clone_size: NA; d_call: NA; cdr3_nt: TGTGCCAGCAGCCAAGAAGGAGGGGGCCTCTTCTACGAGCAGTACTTC; cdr3_aa: CASSQEGGGLFYEQYF
v_call: TRBV27; cdr3_length: 15; j_call: TRBJ2-7; clone_size: once; d_call: NA; cdr3_nt: TGTGCCAGCAGTTTAATATTCACAGCCGCCGGGGAGCAGTACTTC; cdr3_aa: CASSLIFTAAGEQYF
v_call: TRBV7-2; cdr3_length: 17; j_call: TRBJ2-1; clone_size: NA; d_call: NA; cdr3_nt: TGTGCCAGCAGTTCGAGGAGAACTAGCGGGACAGGGAATGAGCAGTTCTTC; cdr3_aa: CASSSRRTSGTGNEQFF
v_call: TRBV18; cdr3_length: 16; j_call: TRBJ1-2; clone_size: NA; d_call: TRBD1; cdr3_nt: TGTGCCAGCTCAACTGCCGGGACAGGAATTAACTATGGCTACACCTTC; cdr3_aa: CASSTAGTGINYGYTF
v_call: TRBV5-1; cdr3_length: 18; j_call: TRBJ2-2; clone_size: NA; d_call: TRBD2; cdr3_nt: TGCGCCAGCAGCGGAGATGGACTAGCGGGGTCCTACACCGGGGAGCTGTTTTTT; cdr3_aa: CASSGDGLAGSYTGELFF
v_call: TRBV6-5; cdr3_length: 14; j_call: TRBJ2-7; clone_size: NA; d_call: NA; cdr3_nt: TGTGCCAGCAGTTACCCTGGGGGTCGGGGTGAGCAGTACTTC; cdr3_aa: CASSYPGGRGEQYF
v_call: TRBV30; cdr3_length: 15; j_call: TRBJ1-4; clone_size: NA; d_call: TRBD1; cdr3_nt: TGTGCCTGGAGTGGGGACAGGCCAACTAATGAAAAACTGTTTTTT; cdr3_aa: CAWSGDRPTNEKLFF
v_call: TRBV18; cdr3_length: 18; j_call: TRBJ2-7; clone_size: NA; d_call: TRBD1; cdr3_nt: TGTGCCAGCTCACCACGGGCGCGAAGGGGGACAGGGGTCTACGAGCAGTACTTC; cdr3_aa: CASSPRARRGTGVYEQYF
v_call: TRBV6-4; cdr3_length: 13; j_call: TRBJ2-3; clone_size: NA; d_call: NA; cdr3_nt: TGTGCCAGCAGTGGCGGGAGCACAGATACGCAGTATTTT; cdr3_aa: CASSGGSTDTQYF
v_call: TRBV4-2; cdr3_length: 16; j_call: TRBJ2-7; clone_size: NA; d_call: NA; cdr3_nt: TGTGCCAGCAGCCAGCGTAAGTTGACGGGAGATGACGAGCAGTACTTC; cdr3_aa: CASSQRKLTGDDEQYF
v_call: TRBV7-2; cdr3_length: 15; j_call: TRBJ2-1; clone_size: NA; d_call: TRBD2; cdr3_nt: TGTGCCAGCAGCTTAGCAGCGGGAGCGCATAATGAGCAGTTCTTC; cdr3_aa: CASSLAAGAHNEQFF
v_call: TRBV7-3; cdr3_length: 15; j_call: TRBJ2-3; clone_size: NA; d_call: TRBD2; cdr3_nt: TGTGCCAGCAGCTTAATAGCGGGACGCACAGATACGCAGTATTTT; cdr3_aa: CASSLIAGRTDTQYF
v_call: TRBV7-9; cdr3_length: 15; j_call: TRBJ2-2; clone_size: NA; d_call: TRBD1; cdr3_nt: TGTGCCAGCAGCGTTCGACAGGGGGCTTACGGGGAGCTGTTTTTT; cdr3_aa: CASSVRQGAYGELFF